The 8 T cell receptor beta chains presented below share a single source sample, sequenced in a study of shared clonotypes between healthy human individuals. TCRdb keeps only in-frame clones here, not all; method: immunoSEQ multiplex PCR. The data contain approximately 1.5 million clones, approximately 98% of them seen just once; the ten biggest clones take up less than 0.55%. The sample consisted of naive CD4+ T cells sorted from blood. The subset was: CD45RA+ positively selected. Source of these receptors: a man between 25 and 39 years old in good health.

The V call is TRBV7-9, the J call TRBJ1-4; 7 nucleotides match TRBD1. The V segment lost 4 bases and the J segment 4 bases; nucleotides outside the gene matches: 3. Germline V gene sequence: CDR1 SEHNR, CDR2 FQNEAQ (reference sequence). CDR3 length equals 14 residues. CDR3 nucleotide sequence: TGTGCCAGCAGCTCTCCAGGGGGTAATGAAAAACTGTTTTTT. It yields the protein CASSSPGGNEKLFF.

CDR3 sequence reads: CASSPAGGARMNTEAFF. In DNA, the CDR3 is TGTGCCAGCTCACCAGCGGGGGGCGCGAGAATGAACACTGAAGCTTTCTTT. The chain joins TRBV18 to TRBJ1-1, with D possibly matching TRBD1 (6 bases). Germline CDR1 and CDR2: KGHSH and LQKENI. Trimming shortened V by 2 bases and J by 0 bases, and 16 bases separated the two germline ends. The CDR3 covers 17 residues.

The chain employs TRBV15 and TRBJ2-1, with 9 positions matching TRBD2. Germline assignment: CDR1 LNHNV and CDR2 YYDKDF (reference sequence). This CDR3 region has 18 residues. V was clipped by 0 bases and J by 6 bases; unmatched bases: 12. CDR3 sequence reads: CATSRDPIAGVPLNEQFF. The DNA of the CDR3 is TGTGCCACCAGCAGAGACCCTATAGCGGGAGTCCCCCTCAATGAGCAGTTCTTC.

This chain joins TRBV25-1 and TRBJ2-7; D is perhaps TRBD1 (5 bases). V was cut by 1 base and J by 5 bases, with 12 bases left in between. CDR1 and CDR2 (germline): MGHDK, SYGVNS. The CDR3 covers 14 residues. Here the CDR3 DNA reads TGTGCCAGCAGTGAATCGGGCAGGGCGCACGAGCAGTACTTC. Translation gives CASSESGRAHEQYF.

The J gene is TRBJ1-5, the V gene TRBV2, with 7 bases aligning to TRBD1. The ends lost 6 bases at V and 3 bases at J; junction bases unmatched: 2. From germline, CDR1 is SNHLY and CDR2 FYNNEI. The CDR3 is 13 residues long. CDR3 loop: CASRDRINQPQHF. Written as DNA, the CDR3 is TGTGCCAGCAGGGACAGGATCAATCAGCCCCAGCATTTT.

The chain joins TRBV7-3 to TRBJ2-1; D not resolved. Germline CDR1 SGHTA, CDR2 FQGTGA. CDR3 length: 11 residues. Trimming took 3 bases from V and 5 from J, leaving 2 bases between them. The DNA for the CDR3 is TGTGCCAGCAGCTTGAACAATGAGCAGTTCTTC. It translates to CASSLNNEQFF.

DNA of the CDR3: TGTGCCAGTAGAACCAGCGAGTACGGGGAGCTGTTTTTT. Its translation: CASRTSEYGELFF. The gene calls are TRBV19 and TRBJ2-2; the D is unclear. CDR1 is LNHDA and CDR2 is SQIVND in the germline V gene (reference sequence). The ends were cut back, 6 bases at V and 7 bases at J, with 12 bases in the middle. The CDR3 consists of 13 residues. Drawing the rest from reference TRBV19 and TRBJ2-2, the complete variable domain is DGGITQSPKYLFRKEGQNVTLSCEQNLNHDAMYWYRQDPGQGLRLIYYSQIVNDFQKGDIAEGYSVSREKKESFPLTVTSAQKNPTAFYLCASRTSEYGELFFGEGSRLTVL.

The chain has TRBV28 and TRBJ1-1, with D unclear. Trimming pared 4 bases from V and 10 bases from J, leaving 22 bases between. Germline V gives CDR1 MDHEN, CDR2 SYDVKM. The CDR3 consists of 15 residues. The CDR3 here is CASSSAIHRLSGAFF. In nucleotides, the CDR3 is TGTGCCAGCAGTTCCGCTATACATCGGTTAAGTGGAGCTTTCTTT. The complete variable domain, with remaining parts taken from reference TRBV28 and TRBJ1-1, reads DVKVTQSSRYLVKRTGEKVFLECVQDMDHENMFWYRQDPGLGLRLIYFSYDVKMKEKGDIPEGYSVSREKKERFSLILESASTNQTSMYLCASSSAIHRLSGAFFGQGTRLTVV.